These 20 T cell receptor beta chains came from one sample sequenced in a study of preoperative IRX-2 immunotherapy in early breast cancer. Clones were sequenced by immunoSEQ multiplex PCR, and TCRdb holds only the in-frame ones, with some missing. The table includes around 22,000 clones, approximately 90% detected once. Noted treatment: preoperative locoregional IRX-2 cytokine immunotherapy. Sample: tumor tissue, taken after IRX-2 immunotherapy. All receptors come from a human donor with breast cancer.

This chain uses TRBV5-6 with TRBJ1-1; D is possibly TRBD1 (5 bases). The V and J ends lost 7 bases and 0 bases respectively, with 16 bases between them. This CDR3 has 15 residues. The germline gives CDR1 SGHDT, CDR2 YYEEEE. CDR3 region: CASHIPGLMNTEAFF. The CDR3 DNA is TGTGCCAGCCACATTCCGGGACTCATGAACACTGAAGCTTTCTTT.

V gene TRBV19 combines with J gene TRBJ2-7; D is perhaps TRBD2 (6 bases). From germline, CDR1 is LNHDA and CDR2 SQIVND (reference sequence). The ends were cut back, 5 bases at V and 6 bases at J, with 20 bases in the middle. The CDR3 spans 15 residues. The CDR3 DNA sequence: TGTGCCAGTAGTCCCTACGTGACGGGGGAGTTCGAGCAGTACTTC. Its protein is CASSPYVTGEFEQYF.

The gene calls are TRBV9 and TRBJ1-2; D not certain. V dropped 7 bases and J dropped 1 base, with 2 bases sitting between them. The CDR3 runs 10 residues. The germline V gene encodes CDR1 SGDLS and CDR2 YYNGEE. The CDR3 region is CASGNYGYTF. The DNA of the CDR3 is TGTGCCAGCGGTAACTATGGCTACACCTTC.

The J gene is TRBJ1-1, the V gene TRBV7-3; 10 positions agree with TRBD1. V shed 8 bases, J shed 7 bases, and the junction held 7 bases outside the gene matches. CDR1 is SGHTA and CDR2 is FQGTGA in the germline V gene. The CDR3 covers 13 residues. CDR3 sequence reads: CASSLTGGSEAFF. The CDR3 DNA reads TGTGCCAGCTCCTTGACAGGGGGCAGTGAAGCTTTCTTT.

The J gene is TRBJ1-1, the V gene TRBV6-1, with D tentatively TRBD1 (6 bases). This CDR3 is 18 amino acids long. V shed 2 bases and J shed 4 bases, with 23 bases lying between them. The germline V gene encodes CDR1 MNHNS and CDR2 SASEGT. In DNA, the CDR3 is TGTGCCAGCAGTGAAAGAGTGAGGGGGGCTGTAAAGAGCACTGAAGCTTTCTTT. This sequence encodes CASSERVRGAVKSTEAFF.

The chain employs TRBV28 and TRBJ1-2; no clear D. Germline V gene sequence: CDR1 MDHEN, CDR2 SYDVKM. The V end was cut by 2 bases, the J end by 8 bases, with 9 bases between. The CDR3 totals 12 residues. The CDR3 loop is CASSLGDLGYTF. The CDR3 DNA sequence: TGTGCCAGCAGTTTAGGAGACCTCGGCTACACCTTC.

There are a few counts of this clone. V usage is TRBV7-9 and J usage is TRBJ2-2; D gene ambiguous. There are 14 residues in the CDR3. CDR1 is SEHNR, CDR2 FQNEAQ, per germline (reference sequence). Trimming removed 1 base at V and 4 bases at J, with 7 bases between. CDR3 sequence (DNA): TGTGCCAGCAGCTTAGGAGTCAGCACCGGGGAGCTGTTTTTT. Its translation: CASSLGVSTGELFF.

V and J are TRBV10-3 and TRBJ2-3; perhaps TRBD2 as D (6 bases). Germline CDR1 ENHRY, CDR2 SYGVKD. Trimming cost V 6 bases and J 5 bases, with 15 bases left between them. The CDR3 is 14 residues long. The CDR3 region has the DNA TGTGCCATCAGGGGGACTCTCTTAGAAGATACGCAGTATTTT. Residues: CAIRGTLLEDTQYF.

V gene TRBV6-1 combines with J gene TRBJ1-4, with no clear D. Germline assignment: CDR1 MNHNS and CDR2 SASEGT. CDR3 size: 13 residues. Trimming pared 4 bases from V and 2 bases from J, leaving 5 bases between. CDR3 nucleotide sequence: TGTGCCAGCAGTGGGAGGACTAATGAAAAACTGTTTTTT. Protein product: CASSGRTNEKLFF.

V usage is TRBV15 and J usage is TRBJ1-4; TRBD1 matches at 7 bases. The CDR3 spans 16 residues. Per the germline V gene, CDR1 is LNHNV and CDR2 is YYDKDF (reference sequence). V lost 0 bases, J lost 4 bases, and 5 bases stayed unmatched. The CDR3 is CATSRDEGAGNEKLFF. The CDR3 coding sequence is TGTGCCACCAGCAGAGATGAGGGGGCAGGTAATGAAAAACTGTTTTTT.

This sequence joins TRBV5-6 and TRBJ2-3; D gene ambiguous. The germline V gene has CDR1 SGHDT and CDR2 YYEEEE. This CDR3 is built from 14 residues. The V gene lost 4 bases and the J gene lost 6 bases, with 15 bases spanning the gap. The CDR3 DNA reads as TGTGCCAGCAGCGGCCCCCCTAGGCGTGATACGCAGTATTTT. Translated: CASSGPPRRDTQYF.

The chain couples TRBV6-5 to TRBJ1-2, with 8 bases aligning to TRBD1. Per the germline V gene, CDR1 is MNHEY and CDR2 is SVGAGI. With V trimmed by 5 bases and J by 8 bases, 13 bases remained unmatched. CDR3 size: 15 residues. The CDR3 sequence is CASSPVSAGGTGYTF. For the CDR3, the DNA is TGTGCCAGCAGTCCAGTCTCGGCAGGGGGCACCGGCTACACCTTC.

This chain joins TRBV15 and TRBJ1-2; D gene unclear. The ends were cut back, 8 bases at V and 2 bases at J, with 12 bases in the middle. The germline V gene encodes CDR1 LNHNV and CDR2 YYDKDF (reference sequence). The CDR3 is made up of 13 amino acids. The CDR3 nucleotides are TGTGCCACCGGCCCGGACCGGAACTATGGCTACACCTTC. This sequence encodes CATGPDRNYGYTF.

The chain employs TRBV27 and TRBJ2-1, with unresolved D. V shed 8 bases and J shed 0 bases, with 11 bases lying between them. CDR3 length: 14 residues. Germline V gene lookup returns CDR1 MNHEY and CDR2 SMNVEV (reference sequence). The CDR3 nucleotides are TGTGCCAGCTTGGGTAGAGGCTCCTACAATGAGCAGTTCTTC. It specifies CASLGRGSYNEQFF.

The V call is TRBV5-1, the J call TRBJ2-5, with D unresolved. The V gene's germline CDR1 is SGHRS and CDR2 YFSETQ. Trimming stripped 3 bases from V and 0 bases from J, with 0 bases between. This CDR3 comprises 11 residues. The CDR3 DNA sequence: TGCGCCAGCAGCTACCAAGAGACCCAGTACTTC. It yields the protein CASSYQETQYF.

V and J are TRBV6-5 and TRBJ1-2, with D unresolved. V shed 2 bases and J shed 0 bases, with 4 bases lying between them. There are 13 residues in the CDR3. Germline V gives CDR1 MNHEY, CDR2 SVGAGI. The CDR3: CASSYQPNYGYTF. CDR3 bases: TGTGCCAGCAGTTACCAGCCTAACTATGGCTACACCTTC.

The chain links TRBV5-1 to TRBJ1-3; D unclear. The CDR3 contains 14 residues. V was clipped by 4 bases and J by 1 base, with 9 bases between them. Germline V gene lookup returns CDR1 SGHRS and CDR2 YFSETQ. The CDR3 DNA is TGCGCCAGCAGCCTTGCAGAATCTGGAAACACCATATATTTT. It yields the protein CASSLAESGNTIYF.

CDR3 region: CASSLGGANSYEQYV. The CDR3 DNA follows: TGTGCCAGCAGCTTGGGCGGGGCTAACTCCTACGAGCAGTACGTC. The chain couples TRBV28 to TRBJ2-7, with D possibly TRBD2 on 6 matching bases. V was cut by 6 bases and J by 0 bases, with 15 bases left in between. Per the germline V gene, CDR1 is MDHEN and CDR2 is SYDVKM. This CDR3 spans 15 amino acids.

The chain recombines TRBV7-9 with TRBJ1-2, with D possibly being TRBD1 (5 bases). V was pared by 7 bases and J by 5 bases, with 11 bases between. This CDR3 region has 12 residues. Germline CDR1 SEHNR, CDR2 FQNEAQ (reference sequence). CDR3 in amino acids: CASTPGGYGYTF. The CDR3 DNA is TGTGCCAGCACCCCCGGGGGATATGGCTACACCTTC.

V gene TRBV6-5 combines with J gene TRBJ1-1, with D unresolved. The germline CDR1 and CDR2 sequences are MNHEY and SVGAGI. The CDR3 contains 13 residues. The V end lost 7 bases, the J end lost 0 bases, and 9 bases lay between the germline ends. This CDR3 is CASKKFMNTEAFF. CDR3 nucleotides: TGTGCCAGCAAGAAGTTTATGAACACTGAAGCTTTCTTT.